The 31 T cell receptor beta chains presented below share a single source sample, sequenced in a study of human T cells and chemical hapten exposure. This sample's time point: patch test 2, 6 weeks after DPC sensitization. Regarding treatment: therapeutic diphenylcyclopropenone sensitization with weekly scalp DPC. One entry per CDR3 protein results from TCRdb running MiXCR on the RACE reads. The sample carries a few hundred thousand distinct CDR3 sequences, about 6% recorded once. The specimen was whole blood, collected in connection with sensitization to the hapten diphenylcyclopropenone (DPC). These TCRs come from a young woman with alopecia areata. Some clones in this sample may be carry-over from other donors' samples.

This clonotype was counted a few times. The CDR3 loop reads CASAGQVADQPQHF. The DNA of the CDR3 is TGTGCCAGCGCGGGACAGGTAGCGGATCAGCCCCAGCATTTT. The rearrangement links TRBV12-3 or TRBV12-4 to TRBJ1-5, with 8 nucleotides matching TRBD1. J lost 5 bases, V lost 8 bases, and 8 bases had no gene match. The CDR3 runs 14 residues.

The chain joins TRBV2 to TRBJ1-4, with D possibly TRBD1 on 6 matching bases. Germline lookup yields CDR1 SNHLY and CDR2 FYNNEI. Trimming pared 10 bases from V and 8 bases from J, leaving 17 bases between. CDR3 length: 13 residues. CDR3 sequence: CATSFEGGEKLFF. In nucleotides, the CDR3 is TGTGCCACCTCTTTTGAGGGGGGCGAAAAACTGTTTTTT.

This clonotype was observed at least ten times. The chain couples TRBV4-3 to TRBJ2-3; TRBD1 agrees at 8 bases. This CDR3 is 17 amino acids long. The ends lost 0 bases at V and 5 bases at J; junction bases unmatched: 10. From germline, CDR1 is LGHNA and CDR2 YSLEER. DNA for the CDR3: TGCGCCAGCAGCCAAGATTGGCAGGGGGCCCCTCGAGATACGCAGTATTTT. It translates to CASSQDWQGAPRDTQYF.

This clonotype was counted only a few times. The chain is built from TRBV6-6 and TRBJ1-1; TRBD1 aligns across 8 bases. This CDR3 has 14 amino acids. CDR1 MNHNY and CDR2 SVGAGI come from the germline V gene (reference sequence). The J segment lost 8 bases and the V segment lost 5 bases, leaving 10 bases of the junction unmatched. The CDR3 DNA reads TGTGCCAGCAGTCCCCCGGGACAGGTGCAAGAAGCTTTCTTT. Encoded protein: CASSPPGQVQEAFF.

The V and J genes are TRBV7-9 and TRBJ2-7; 8 nucleotides agree with TRBD1. The V gene end was trimmed by 5 bases and the J gene end by 0 bases; junction bases not matched to a gene: 6. The germline V gene has CDR1 SEHNR and CDR2 FQNEAQ (reference sequence). This CDR3 has 15 residues. CDR3 DNA sequence: TGTGCCAGCAGCCTCGGACAGGGAAACTCCTACGAGCAGTACTTC. This gives the protein CASSLGQGNSYEQYF.

In its sample, this clonotype was seen many times. V gene TRBV5-6 combines with J gene TRBJ1-2; D perhaps matches TRBD1 (5 bases). The CDR3 totals 13 residues. Germline values: CDR1 SGHDT, CDR2 YYEEEE. V dropped 0 bases and J dropped 4 bases, with 7 bases sitting between them. This chain's CDR3 is CASSLEGSYGYTF. The DNA for the CDR3 is TGTGCCAGCAGCTTGGAGGGGAGCTATGGCTACACCTTC.

As regards this clonotype: With a much larger clone just one base away, this may be a read error. The V call is TRBV7-9, the J call TRBJ2-7, with 9 bases matching TRBD1. This CDR3 contains 12 residues. Germline V lookup: CDR1 SEHNR, CDR2 FQNEAQ (reference sequence). The V segment lost 8 bases and the J segment 2 bases; nucleotides outside the gene matches: 1. The CDR3 bases are TGTGCCAGCGGGACAGGGACCTACGAGCAGTACTTC. It yields the protein CASGTGTYEQYF.

In its sample, this clonotype was seen a few times. This chain joins TRBV4-3 and TRBJ2-4; D gene unclear. The germline V and J ends were trimmed by 2 bases and 6 bases, with 8 bases remaining between them. The germline V gene has CDR1 LGHNA and CDR2 YSLEER. This CDR3 spans 13 amino acids. The CDR3, as DNA: TGCGCCAGCAGCCAAAATTCGGGAAACATTCAGTACTTC. Amino acids: CASSQNSGNIQYF.

A few counts support this clonotype. The chain employs TRBV6-2 or TRBV6-3 and TRBJ2-2; D is unclear. Germline V gives CDR1 MNHEY, CDR2 SVGEGT. The CDR3 is 13 residues long. V shed 6 bases and J shed 6 bases, with 11 bases lying between them. The CDR3 DNA sequence: TGTGCCAGCAGCCAAAAGTTTGCCGGGGAGCTGTTTTTT. Encoded protein: CASSQKFAGELFF.

This clonotype has a count of ten or more. The CDR3 here is CASSLRDGYQPQHF. The DNA for the CDR3 is TGTGCCAGCAGTTTGCGTGACGGCTATCAGCCCCAGCATTTT. The chain links TRBV28 to TRBJ1-5; no clear D. Germline values: CDR1 MDHEN, CDR2 SYDVKM. The CDR3 is 14 residues long. Trimming pared 3 bases from V and 5 bases from J, leaving 11 bases between.

There are a few counts of this clonotype. This rearrangement joins TRBV28 to TRBJ2-3, with D hard to call. CDR1 and CDR2 (germline): MDHEN, SYDVKM. The V and J ends lost 4 bases and 7 bases respectively, with 15 bases between them. The CDR3 covers 14 residues. In DNA, the CDR3 is TGTGCCAGCAGTTCCCGCGGCCGGGCCCATACGCAGTATTTT. Its protein is CASSSRGRAHTQYF.

This clonotype was counted at least ten times. The chain links TRBV20-1 to TRBJ1-2; D might be TRBD1 (5 bases). Between the trimmed V and J ends, which lost 6 bases and 7 bases, there was a span of 21 bases. Germline V gives CDR1 DFQATT, CDR2 SNEGSKA (reference sequence). The CDR3 has 14 amino acids. The CDR3 nucleotides are TGCAGTGCCGGCCACGGGACTCGTGCCCGTGGCTACACCTTC. As protein: CSAGHGTRARGYTF.

As regards this clonotype: A much larger clonotype is one base distant, so this may be a read error. The chain joins TRBV6-5 to TRBJ1-1; 12 nucleotides match TRBD1. Germline CDR1 MNHEY, CDR2 SVGAGI. CDR3 length: 16 amino acids. The trim removed 5 bases at V and 2 bases at J, leaving 6 bases unmatched. The CDR3 spells CASSNTGQGANTEAFF. The DNA of the CDR3 is TGTGCCAGCAGTAATACGGGACAGGGGGCCAACACTGAAGCTTTCTTT.

This clonotype was detected many times. This rearrangement joins TRBV28 to TRBJ1-3; TRBD1 is a possible D gene (5 bases). The CDR3 is 16 amino acids. Germline V gene data show CDR1 as MDHEN and CDR2 as SYDVKM. Trimming shortened V by 4 bases and J by 2 bases, and 15 bases separated the two germline ends. CDR3: CASSSYLQGTGNTIYF. In nucleotides, the CDR3 is TGTGCCAGCAGTTCTTATCTTCAGGGAACTGGAAACACCATATATTTT.

The rearrangement joins TRBV6-5 to TRBJ2-1; perhaps TRBD1 as D (7 bases). CDR3 length equals 13 residues. Trimming stripped 6 bases from V and 8 bases from J, with 14 bases between. Germline CDR1 is MNHEY and CDR2 is SVGAGI. The CDR3 DNA reads as TGTGCCAGCAGCCGCGGGACAGTCGATGAGCAGTTCTTC. This gives the protein CASSRGTVDEQFF.

The chain combines TRBV7-6 with TRBJ2-1; weak D call: TRBD2 (6 bases). Germline CDR1 is SGHVS and CDR2 is FNYEAQ. This CDR3 contains 18 residues. Trimming cost V 2 bases and J 0 bases, with 17 bases left between them. The CDR3 nucleotides are TGTGCCAGCAGCTTAACTGGAGGGACCGCCATCTCCTACAATGAGCAGTTCTTC. The encoded protein is CASSLTGGTAISYNEQFF.

The J gene is TRBJ2-3, the V gene TRBV21-1; whether TRBD1, the table's D call, matches the DNA was not checked. TRBV21-1 is flagged as a pseudogene. The length of the CDR3 is 16 residues. The CDR3 DNA sequence: TGTGCCAGCAATGAGGGGGGGTCATCTCTTGTGGATACGCAGTATTTT. Its protein is CASNEGGSSLVDTQYF.

This clonotype was counted only a few times. The gene calls are TRBV5-4 and TRBJ1-1; D may be TRBD1 (6 bases). This CDR3 has 15 residues. Trimming cost V 3 bases and J 3 bases, with 15 bases left between them. Per the germline V gene, CDR1 is SGHNT and CDR2 is YYREEE (reference sequence). CDR3 in DNA: TGTGCCAGCAGCTCCGGACAGCCGTGGGACACTGAAGCTTTCTTT. Translated, it gives CASSSGQPWDTEAFF.

This clonotype was detected once. The chain uses TRBV6-5 and TRBJ2-5; D gene uncertain. The V gene's germline CDR1 is MNHEY and CDR2 SVGAGI. V dropped 2 bases and J dropped 2 bases, with 9 bases sitting between them. This CDR3 has 14 residues. CDR3 sequence (DNA): TGTGCCAGCAGTTACGCGTGGGGACAAGAGACCCAGTACTTC. Protein: CASSYAWGQETQYF.

This clonotype has a count of ten or more. The V and J genes are TRBV10-3 and TRBJ1-5; 11 nucleotides line up with TRBD1. Germline CDR1 and CDR2: ENHRY and SYGVKD. With V trimmed by 8 bases and J by 4 bases, 1 base remained unmatched. This CDR3 has 13 amino acids. The CDR3 bases are TGTGCCATCGGGGACAGGGGGAATCAGCCCCAGCATTTT. The encoded protein is CAIGDRGNQPQHF.

This clonotype was counted at least ten times. J is TRBJ2-7 and V is TRBV21-1; TRBD1, the table's D call, lacks a check against the DNA. TRBV21-1 represents a pseudogene. The CDR3 sequence is 13 residues long. The CDR3: CASSLNRAGKQYF. For the CDR3, the DNA is TGTGCCAGCAGCCTCAATCGGGCGGGGAAGCAGTACTTC.

The V call is TRBV7-3, the J call TRBJ1-5; the D is unclear. This CDR3 comprises 13 residues. Trimming cost V 5 bases and J 5 bases, with 10 bases left between them. The germline V gene encodes CDR1 SGHTA and CDR2 FQGTGA. CDR3 amino acids: CASSPRWYQPQHF. The CDR3 coding sequence is TGTGCCAGCAGCCCCCGATGGTATCAGCCCCAGCATTTT.

This clonotype appeared many times. CDR3 region: CASSLAGNRGWNTGELFF. CDR3 bases: TGTGCCAGCAGCTTAGCTGGGAACAGGGGATGGAACACCGGGGAGCTGTTTTTT. The chain couples TRBV7-6 to TRBJ2-2; 7 nucleotides agree with TRBD1. Germline V gene sequence: CDR1 SGHVS, CDR2 FNYEAQ. Trimming at V came to 0 bases and at J to 1 base, leaving 8 bases not matched to a gene. The CDR3 has 18 residues.

This clonotype was seen more than once but under ten times. The rearrangement joins TRBV11-1 to TRBJ2-1; 9 nucleotides line up with TRBD2. The trim removed 5 bases at V and 4 bases at J, leaving 12 bases unmatched. The CDR3 is 17 residues long. Per the germline V gene, CDR1 is SGHAT and CDR2 is FQDESV (reference sequence). CDR3 sequence reads: CASSATVNSGGYNEQFF. CDR3 sequence (DNA): TGTGCCAGCAGCGCAACGGTGAATAGCGGGGGATACAATGAGCAGTTCTTC.

This clonotype was counted a few times. This chain uses TRBV12-3 or TRBV12-4 with TRBJ1-6, with TRBD1 matching over 9 bases. Germline trimming cut 7 bases from V and 12 bases from J; bases unmatched to any gene: 10. The CDR3 totals 14 residues. CDR3 DNA sequence: TGTGCCAGCACCCAGCGGGACAGGGCCTTACCCCTCCACTTT. It translates to CASTQRDRALPLHF.

The chain couples TRBV6-5 to TRBJ2-3; possible D gene TRBD2, 5 bases. The length of the CDR3 is 14 residues. Germline CDR1 reads MNHEY; CDR2 reads SVGAGI. Trimming removed 4 bases from V and 0 bases from J, with 8 bases in between. The CDR3 coding sequence is TGTGCCAGCAGTTCTCGGACTAGCACAGATACGCAGTATTTT. Translating it yields CASSSRTSTDTQYF.

This clonotype was seen a few times. This sequence joins TRBV20-1 and TRBJ1-4, with D uncertain. Germline CDR1 reads DFQATT; CDR2 reads SNEGSKA (reference sequence). The CDR3 consists of 12 residues. V lost 6 bases, J lost 1 base, and 6 bases lay in between. DNA of the CDR3: TGCAGTGCCCACAGAACTAATGAAAAACTGTTTTTT. Its protein product is CSAHRTNEKLFF.

This clonotype was recorded at least ten times. The chain couples TRBV29-1 to TRBJ1-2; a weak D match, TRBD1 (6 bases). The CDR3 runs to 12 residues. Trimming cost V 4 bases and J 4 bases, with 10 bases left between them. The germline V gene encodes CDR1 SQVTM and CDR2 ANQGSEA. The CDR3 spells CSVVQGPYGYTF. The DNA for the CDR3 is TGCAGCGTTGTCCAGGGGCCCTATGGCTACACCTTC.

This clonotype showed up many times. The chain has TRBV12-3 or TRBV12-4 and TRBJ1-3, with TRBD1 as a possible D gene (6 bases). The CDR3 loop spans 13 amino acids. The germline V and J ends were trimmed by 10 bases and 1 base, with 11 bases remaining between them. CDR3 nucleotides: TGTGCCAAGACGGACAGTTCTGGAAACACCATATATTTT. It encodes CAKTDSSGNTIYF.

The genes are TRBV7-8 and TRBJ1-6, with 7 bases lining up with TRBD1. J gave up 10 bases and V 5 bases, and 5 bases lay outside the gene matches. This CDR3 spans 13 amino acids. Germline CDR1 and CDR2: SGHVS and FQNEAQ. The CDR3 is CASSADRDSPLHF. Written as DNA, the CDR3 is TGTGCCAGCAGCGCAGACAGGGACTCACCCCTCCACTTT. Drawing the rest from reference TRBV7-8 and TRBJ1-6, the complete variable domain is GAGVSQSPRYKVAKRGQDVALRCDPISGHVSLFWYQQALGQGPEFLTYFQNEAQLDKSGLPSDRFFAERPEGSVSTLKIQRTQQEDSAVYLCASSADRDSPLHFGNGTRLTVT.

The table lists this clonotype with many counts. The chain joins TRBV5-4 to TRBJ1-2, with D possibly matching TRBD1 (5 bases). This CDR3 is built from 14 residues. Trimming stripped 3 bases from V and 6 bases from J, with 15 bases between. CDR1 and CDR2 (germline): SGHNT, YYREEE (reference sequence). CDR3 sequence: CASSYTTTVDGYTF. In DNA, the CDR3 is TGTGCCAGCAGCTATACAACGACAGTCGATGGCTACACCTTC.